This TCR beta chain comes out of a study of shared clonotypes between healthy human individuals. Study details: The donors, a couple of women and a few men, were aged 18 to 49.

The CDR3 contains 16 residues. CDR1 SEHNR and CDR2 FQNEAQ come from the germline V gene (reference sequence). With V trimmed by 1 base and J by 6 bases, 3 bases remained unmatched. Study outcomes and limitations: Researchers sampled blood only, noting tissue repertoires likely differ.

Concerning this clone itself: Its target is unknown.

In the authors' workflow: Junction-only immunoSEQ data arrived without quality scores, meaning filtering differed. Libraries were prepared by immunoSEQ multiplex PCR; TCRdb keeps only in-frame clonotypes and omits some of them. V and J calls and clone size follow that table, whereas D and trimming were derived from the DNA. Found here are around 2.1 million clones, roughly 91% of them singletons; the top ten hold more than 1.5%. Naive CD8 isolation took CD45RO-negative cells positively selected for CCR7 and excluded terminally differentiated effector memory CD45RA+ cells. Recent vaccinations or acute infections were absent in the healthy HIV-negative adult donors.

The clonotype comes from a man aged 18 to 35 in good health. Some clones in this sample may be carry-over from other donors' samples. Material: naive CD8+ T cells from PBMCs. The chain recombines TRBV7-9 with TRBJ2-1; 13 nucleotides align to TRBD2. CDR3 in DNA: TGTGCCAGCAGCTTAGGAGGACTAGCGGGAGCCAATGAGCAGTTCTTC. It codes for CASSLGGLAGANEQFF. Filled out from reference TRBV7-9 and TRBJ2-1, the complete variable domain reads DTGVSQNPRHKITKRGQNVTFRCDPISEHNRLYWYRQTLGQGPEFLTYFQNEAQLEKSRLLSDRFSAERPKGSFSTLEIQRTEQGDSAMYLCASSLGGLAGANEQFFGPGTRLTVL.